This T cell receptor beta chain was recovered during a study of vaccination effects on CD4 cells after COVID-19. Study overall: Antigen-specific CD4+ T cell clonotypes were called by their expansion after viral peptide-pool culture in ViraFEST. Cultivation was performed at a few million PBMC per well with 8 to 10 IU/ml IL-2 and around 10 ug/ml peptides added.

Clones were sequenced by immunoSEQ multiplex PCR, and TCRdb holds only the in-frame ones, with some missing. Of approximately 47,000 clones in the sample, approximately 70% were seen once. When 10 to 11 days of culture had elapsed, CD4+ T cells were isolated. Subjects were given two BNT162b2 or mRNA-1273 vaccine doses. On days 3 and 7, fresh IL-2 medium replaced half the medium. Points on this clone: No antigen is known for it.

The sequence was obtained from a human donor who received a COVID-19 vaccine. The sequenced sample was CD4+ T cells from PBMCs cultured without peptide, obtained after COVID-19 vaccination.

CDR3 sequence (DNA): TGCGCCAGCAGCCAACTCACCGGGGAGCTGTTTTTT. It translates to CASSQLTGELFF. The chain combines TRBV4-1 with TRBJ2-2; no clear D. The CDR3 is 12 amino acids. Germline assignment: CDR1 MGHRA and CDR2 YSYEKL. The V and J ends lost 2 bases and 4 bases respectively, with 2 bases between them.